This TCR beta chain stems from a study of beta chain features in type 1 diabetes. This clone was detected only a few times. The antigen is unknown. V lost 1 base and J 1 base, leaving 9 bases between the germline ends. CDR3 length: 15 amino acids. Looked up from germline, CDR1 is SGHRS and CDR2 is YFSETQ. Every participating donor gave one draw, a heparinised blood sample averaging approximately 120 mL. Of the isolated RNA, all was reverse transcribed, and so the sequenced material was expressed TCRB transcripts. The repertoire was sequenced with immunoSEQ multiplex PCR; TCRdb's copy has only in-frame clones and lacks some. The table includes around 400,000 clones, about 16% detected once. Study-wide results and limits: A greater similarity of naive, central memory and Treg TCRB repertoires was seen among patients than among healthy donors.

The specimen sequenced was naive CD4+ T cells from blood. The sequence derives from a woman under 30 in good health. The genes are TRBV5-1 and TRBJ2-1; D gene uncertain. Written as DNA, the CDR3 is TGCGCCAGCAGCTTGATACCAGATTCCTACAATGAGCAGTTCTTC. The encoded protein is CASSLIPDSYNEQFF. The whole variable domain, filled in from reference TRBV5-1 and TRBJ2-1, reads KAGVTQTPRYLIKTRGQQVTLSCSPISGHRSVSWYQQTPGQGLQFLFEYFSETQRNKGNFPGRFSGRQFSNSRSEMNVSTLELGDSALYLCASSLIPDSYNEQFFGPGTRLTVL.